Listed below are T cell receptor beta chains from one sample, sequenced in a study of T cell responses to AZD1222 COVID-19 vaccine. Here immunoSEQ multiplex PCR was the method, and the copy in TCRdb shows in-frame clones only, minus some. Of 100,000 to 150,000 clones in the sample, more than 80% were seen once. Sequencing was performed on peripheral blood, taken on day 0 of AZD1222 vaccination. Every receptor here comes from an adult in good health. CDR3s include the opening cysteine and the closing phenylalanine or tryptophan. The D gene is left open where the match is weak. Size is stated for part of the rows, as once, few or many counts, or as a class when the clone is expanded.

CDR3 protein: CASSIFQGMNQPQHF
CDR3 DNA: TGTGCCAGTAGTATTTTTCAGGGGATGAATCAGCCCCAGCATTTT
V gene: TRBV19
clone size: .
J gene: TRBJ1-5
D gene: .

CDR3 protein: CASSQSLETQYF
CDR3 DNA: TGTGCCAGCAGCCAGAGTTTGGAGACCCAGTACTTC
V gene: TRBV28
clone size: .
J gene: TRBJ2-5
D gene: .

CDR3 protein: CATSRDQETQYF
CDR3 DNA: TGTGCCACCAGCAGAGATCAAGAGACCCAGTACTTC
V gene: TRBV15
clone size: .
J gene: TRBJ2-5
D gene: .

CDR3 protein: CASSLEASGLRLLDTQYF
CDR3 DNA: TGTGCCAGCAGCTTAGAGGCCTCGGGACTAAGGCTTTTGGATACGCAGTATTTT
V gene: TRBV7-8
clone size: .
J gene: TRBJ2-3
D gene: TRBD2

CDR3 protein: CASSSQGVEQYF
CDR3 DNA: TGTGCCAGCAGCTCCCAGGGGGTCGAGCAGTACTTC
V gene: TRBV11-2
clone size: .
J gene: TRBJ2-7
D gene: TRBD1

CDR3 protein: CASSGFTGKQDEQYF
CDR3 DNA: TGTGCCAGCAGCGGTTTTACAGGGAAACAGGACGAGCAGTACTTC
V gene: TRBV11-2
clone size: .
J gene: TRBJ2-7
D gene: .

CDR3 protein: CASSFGGQMETQYF
CDR3 DNA: TGCGCCAGCAGCTTTGGGGGACAGATGGAGACCCAGTACTTC
V gene: TRBV5-1
clone size: .
J gene: TRBJ2-5
D gene: TRBD1

CDR3 protein: CASSREGGPISGEQYF
CDR3 DNA: TGTGCCAGCTCTCGCGAGGGGGGACCAATCTCGGGCGAGCAGTACTTC
V gene: TRBV18
clone size: once
J gene: TRBJ2-7
D gene: .

CDR3 protein: CAISEFGSGGITGELFF
CDR3 DNA: TGTGCCATCAGTGAGTTTGGTAGCGGGGGGATCACCGGGGAGCTGTTTTTT
V gene: TRBV10-3
clone size: .
J gene: TRBJ2-2
D gene: TRBD2

CDR3 protein: CASREGHLGNTIYF
CDR3 DNA: TGCGCCAGCAGAGAGGGACACCTTGGAAACACCATATATTTT
V gene: TRBV10-2
clone size: .
J gene: TRBJ1-3
D gene: .

CDR3 protein: CASSESGSGTDTQYF
CDR3 DNA: TGCGCCAGCAGTGAGTCTGGGAGTGGCACAGATACGCAGTATTTT
V gene: TRBV10-1
clone size: few
J gene: TRBJ2-3
D gene: .

CDR3 protein: CASSWGTSVNNEQFF
CDR3 DNA: TGTGCCAGCAGTTGGGGGACTAGCGTGAACAATGAGCAGTTCTTC
V gene: TRBV28
clone size: once
J gene: TRBJ2-1
D gene: TRBD2

CDR3 protein: CASSVEGSIYTQYF
CDR3 DNA: TGTGCCAGCAGCGTAGAAGGATCAATTTATACGCAGTATTTT
V gene: TRBV9
clone size: .
J gene: TRBJ2-3
D gene: .

CDR3 protein: CASSTDSGNTIYF
CDR3 DNA: TGTGCCAGCAGTACAGACTCTGGAAACACCATATATTTT
V gene: TRBV28
clone size: .
J gene: TRBJ1-3
D gene: .

CDR3 protein: CASGLSPPTSGSVWMNEQFF
CDR3 DNA: TGTGCTAGTGGTTTGTCCCCCCCGACTAGCGGGAGTGTATGGATGAATGAGCAGTTCTTC
V gene: TRBV12-5
clone size: .
J gene: TRBJ2-1
D gene: TRBD2

CDR3 protein: CATTEGPEAFF
CDR3 DNA: TGTGCCACCACGGAGGGCCCTGAAGCTTTCTTT
V gene: TRBV24-1
clone size: .
J gene: TRBJ1-1
D gene: .

CDR3 protein: CATSAGTKNTGELFF
CDR3 DNA: TGTGCCACCAGTGCGGGGACCAAGAACACCGGGGAGCTGTTTTTT
V gene: TRBV24-1
clone size: .
J gene: TRBJ2-2
D gene: .

CDR3 protein: CAWSEEWTGADGYTF
CDR3 DNA: TGTGCCTGGAGTGAGGAATGGACAGGGGCGGATGGCTACACCTTC
V gene: TRBV30
clone size: .
J gene: TRBJ1-2
D gene: TRBD1

CDR3 protein: CAISEGLASDTQYF
CDR3 DNA: TGTGCCATCAGTGAGGGACTAGCGTCAGATACGCAGTATTTT
V gene: TRBV10-3
clone size: .
J gene: TRBJ2-3
D gene: TRBD2

CDR3 protein: CASSRPGTGGKVQYF
CDR3 DNA: TGCGCCAGCAGCAGGCCCGGGACAGGGGGCAAAGTGCAGTACTTC
V gene: TRBV5-1
clone size: .
J gene: TRBJ2-7
D gene: TRBD1

CDR3 protein: CASSPAAGWVHGYTF
CDR3 DNA: TGTGCCAGCAGTCCGGCAGCAGGGTGGGTTCATGGCTACACCTTC
V gene: TRBV6-5
clone size: .
J gene: TRBJ1-2
D gene: .

CDR3 protein: CASSEGSLNQPQHF
CDR3 DNA: TGCGCCAGCAGTGAAGGGTCCCTAAATCAGCCCCAGCATTTT
V gene: TRBV10-2
clone size: once
J gene: TRBJ1-5
D gene: .

CDR3 protein: CASSLDRRNSPLHF
CDR3 DNA: TGTGCCAGCAGCTTAGACCGCCGTAATTCACCCCTCCACTTT
V gene: TRBV5-4
clone size: .
J gene: TRBJ1-6
D gene: .